A single sample is the source of the 2 T cell receptor beta chains below, sequenced in a study of a mutant IDH1 vaccine in newly diagnosed glioma (dated by TCRdb to about 2021). Library preparation employed the immunoSEQ multiplex PCR assay. TCRdb took this table from immuneACCESS and kept in-frame rearrangements with V and J called. Such tables lack part of the clones; where checked against another copy, unresolved V genes explain under half of the gap, and the rest is unexplained. Recorded for this sample are 99,000 or so clones; 70% to 90% of them occurred a single time. The top ten hold 0.56% of the sample. The sample's time point label, decoded: baseline, week 1 (first vaccination visit). The treatment or condition label corresponds to: pre-vaccination baseline after standard-of-care therapy. Material: PBMCs, obtained from a glioma patient treated with radiotherapy, temozolomide or both. The receptors were sampled from a woman between 45 and 65 years old with glioma.

V is TRBV7-2 and J is TRBJ2-7; tentatively, D is TRBD2 (6 bases). Trimming took off 5 bases at V and 2 bases at J, with 16 bases between the two ends. This CDR3 is 15 amino acids long. In germline, CDR1 is SGHTA, CDR2 FQGNSA. In DNA form, the CDR3 reads TGTGCCAGCAGCCAACCTGGCCGGGGGACCTACGAGCAGTACTTC. It is translated as CASSQPGRGTYEQYF.

This chain connects TRBV19 to TRBJ1-1; 8 nucleotides align to TRBD1. V lost 3 bases and J lost 4; bases outside the gene matches: 4. The germline V gene has CDR1 LNHDA and CDR2 SQIVND (reference sequence). The CDR3 spans 14 residues. The CDR3 loop reads CASSIQGAGTEAFF. The DNA for the CDR3 is TGTGCCAGTAGTATCCAGGGGGCGGGCACTGAAGCTTTCTTT.